The rows below give T cell receptor beta chains drawn from one sample of a study of blood T cells in healthy people across ages. TCRdb re-called the 5' RACE reads with MiXCR, one entry per CDR3 protein. Of about 1.4 million distinct CDR3 sequences listed, approximately 59% are singletons. The material sequenced was blood. The receptors stem from a man aged 18 to 30 in good health. CDR3s include the opening cysteine and the closing phenylalanine or tryptophan. D genes are given only for firm matches. Part of the rows lack a size; the others show once, few, many or a class for expanded clones.

v_gene: TRBV12-3/TRBV12-4
j_gene: TRBJ2-7
d_gene: TRBD1
abundance: -
CDR3aa: CASTNPPTRGRKDNEQYF
CDR3nt: TGTGCCAGCACCAACCCGCCTACCAGGGGGCGTAAAGACAATGAGCAGTACTTC

v_gene: TRBV15
j_gene: TRBJ2-5
d_gene: -
abundance: -
CDR3aa: CATSPGWQETQYF
CDR3nt: TGTGCCACCAGCCCGGGGTGGCAAGAGACCCAGTACTTC

v_gene: TRBV18
j_gene: TRBJ1-1
d_gene: -
abundance: -
CDR3aa: CASSPPLLEAEAFF
CDR3nt: TGTGCCAGCTCACCGCCCCTCTTGGAGGCTGAAGCTTTCTTT

v_gene: TRBV20-1
j_gene: TRBJ1-2
d_gene: -
abundance: -
CDR3aa: CSAGENVGYGYTF
CDR3nt: TGCAGTGCTGGGGAGAATGTAGGCTATGGCTACACCTTC

v_gene: TRBV20-1
j_gene: TRBJ1-2
d_gene: -
abundance: -
CDR3aa: CSARDRGDYSVYTF
CDR3nt: TGCAGTGCTAGAGATCGAGGGGACTATTCTGTCTACACCTTC

v_gene: TRBV20-1
j_gene: TRBJ2-7
d_gene: TRBD1
abundance: few
CDR3aa: CSATWTGSTYEQYF
CDR3nt: TGCAGTGCAACCTGGACAGGGAGTACCTACGAGCAGTACTTC

v_gene: TRBV4-2
j_gene: TRBJ1-4
d_gene: -
abundance: few
CDR3aa: CASSQASFLTNEKLFF
CDR3nt: TGTGCCAGCAGCCAAGCCTCTTTTCTGACTAATGAAAAACTGTTTTTT

v_gene: TRBV20-1
j_gene: TRBJ2-5
d_gene: -
abundance: once
CDR3aa: CSALDRQETQYF
CDR3nt: TGCAGTGCTCTGGACAGACAAGAGACCCAGTACTTC

v_gene: TRBV27
j_gene: TRBJ2-7
d_gene: TRBD2
abundance: few
CDR3aa: CASREGLGPFEQYF
CDR3nt: TGTGCCAGCAGGGAGGGACTAGGCCCTTTCGAGCAGTACTTC

v_gene: TRBV27
j_gene: TRBJ2-7
d_gene: -
abundance: few
CDR3aa: CASSLYRDTYYEQYF
CDR3nt: TGTGCCAGCAGTTTATATAGGGACACCTACTACGAGCAGTACTTC

v_gene: TRBV29-1
j_gene: TRBJ2-1
d_gene: TRBD1
abundance: few
CDR3aa: CSVGGTGFNNEQFF
CDR3nt: TGCAGCGTGGGGGGGACAGGGTTTAACAATGAGCAGTTCTTC

v_gene: TRBV20-1
j_gene: TRBJ2-3
d_gene: TRBD2
abundance: -
CDR3aa: CSARGLAGAPLTDTQYF
CDR3nt: TGCAGTGCTAGGGGACTAGCGGGAGCTCCCCTCACAGATACGCAGTATTTT

v_gene: TRBV27
j_gene: TRBJ2-1
d_gene: TRBD2
abundance: -
CDR3aa: CASIPTGTSSYNEQFF
CDR3nt: TGTGCCAGCATTCCAACCGGGACTAGCTCCTACAATGAGCAGTTCTTC

v_gene: TRBV9
j_gene: TRBJ2-1
d_gene: -
abundance: -
CDR3aa: CASAPARGEQFF
CDR3nt: TGTGCCAGCGCCCCTGCTAGGGGTGAGCAGTTCTTC

v_gene: TRBV27
j_gene: TRBJ2-1
d_gene: TRBD2
abundance: -
CDR3aa: CASSFQGLPNEQFF
CDR3nt: TGTGCCAGCAGTTTCCAGGGACTACCCAATGAGCAGTTCTTC

v_gene: TRBV27
j_gene: TRBJ2-1
d_gene: TRBD2
abundance: few
CDR3aa: CASSLYSLAGGNEQFF
CDR3nt: TGTGCCAGCAGTTTATACTCGCTAGCGGGAGGCAATGAGCAGTTCTTC

v_gene: TRBV7-2
j_gene: TRBJ2-7
d_gene: -
abundance: -
CDR3aa: CASSLRPRVIPFTSYEQYF
CDR3nt: TGTGCCAGCAGCTTAAGGCCCAGGGTTATCCCTTTTACCTCCTACGAGCAGTACTTC

v_gene: TRBV11-2
j_gene: TRBJ2-1
d_gene: TRBD1
abundance: -
CDR3aa: CASSLRRRQGSTPNNEQFF
CDR3nt: TGTGCCAGCAGCTTAAGGCGCCGACAGGGGTCAACTCCAAACAATGAGCAGTTCTTC

v_gene: TRBV5-1
j_gene: TRBJ2-5
d_gene: -
abundance: once
CDR3aa: CASSLVLDQETQYF
CDR3nt: TGCGCCAGCAGCTTGGTTCTGGACCAAGAGACCCAGTACTTC

v_gene: TRBV2
j_gene: TRBJ2-1
d_gene: TRBD2
abundance: -
CDR3aa: CASSSGRLSNEQFF
CDR3nt: TGTGCCAGCAGCAGCGGGAGATTAAGCAATGAGCAGTTCTTC

v_gene: TRBV29-1
j_gene: TRBJ2-7
d_gene: -
abundance: many
CDR3aa: CSVEGQVQNRALSGQYF
CDR3nt: TGCAGCGTTGAGGGACAAGTACAAAATCGAGCCCTGAGTGGGCAGTACTTC

v_gene: TRBV6-5
j_gene: TRBJ2-6
d_gene: -
abundance: few
CDR3aa: CASSYEVVDYSGANVLTF
CDR3nt: TGTGCCAGCAGTTACGAGGTGGTGGACTACTCTGGGGCCAACGTCCTGACTTTC

v_gene: TRBV11-2
j_gene: TRBJ1-2
d_gene: -
abundance: once
CDR3aa: CASSLLNSLGYTF
CDR3nt: TGTGCCAGCAGCCTCCTAAATTCGTTAGGCTACACCTTC

v_gene: TRBV27
j_gene: TRBJ2-5
d_gene: -
abundance: once
CDR3aa: CASSGPGSRQETQYF
CDR3nt: TGTGCCAGCAGTGGGCCTGGGTCGCGTCAAGAGACCCAGTACTTC

v_gene: TRBV7-9
j_gene: TRBJ2-5
d_gene: TRBD2
abundance: -
CDR3aa: CASSPAGGPSNEQYF
CDR3nt: TGTGCCAGCAGCCCAGCGGGAGGTCCCTCCAATGAGCAGTACTTC

v_gene: TRBV7-8
j_gene: TRBJ2-7
d_gene: -
abundance: few
CDR3aa: CASSLKRLAAYEQYF
CDR3nt: TGTGCTAGCAGCCTCAAACGGCTAGCTGCTTACGAGCAGTACTTC